These 5 T cell receptor beta chains were sequenced from one sample in a study of blood T cells in healthy people across ages. Together with a sample-barcoded 5' primer, a J-beta primer mix was included in a second PCR lasting roughly 6 to 12 cycles. One entry per CDR3 protein, called by TCRdb with MiXCR from the 5' RACE reads. Here the sample spans around 1,500,000 distinct CDR3 sequences, approximately 40% being singletons. Sequenced material: blood. Every receptor here comes from a woman younger than 30 in good health.

This clonotype has a single count. V and J are TRBV2 and TRBJ1-1, with TRBD1 identical over 9 bases. The CDR3 totals 19 residues. In germline, CDR1 is SNHLY, CDR2 FYNNEI. V gave up 4 bases and J gave up 0 bases; unmatched junction bases: 15. CDR3 in amino acids: CASSVATVPGTGMNTEAFF. DNA of the CDR3: TGTGCCAGCAGTGTGGCAACTGTCCCCGGGACAGGGATGAACACTGAAGCTTTCTTT.

CDR3 nucleotide sequence: TGTGCCAGTGCTCCTAGCCCCCCTCTCGAGCAGTACTTC. Translated: CASAPSPPLEQYF. The chain employs TRBV2 and TRBJ2-7, with a tentative D call TRBD2 (5 bases). Germline-derived CDR1 and CDR2 are SNHLY and FYNNEI. Between the trimmed V and J ends, which lost 9 bases and 6 bases, there was a span of 18 bases. The CDR3 is 13 residues long.

The chain carries TRBV20-1 and TRBJ2-3, with TRBD2 identical over 11 bases. Per germline, CDR1 DFQATT and CDR2 SNEGSKA (reference sequence). The V and J ends lost 6 bases and 0 bases, in that order; junction bases with no gene match: 14. The CDR3 totals 18 residues. The CDR3 sequence is CSARDPLPSGRSTDTQYF. In DNA form, the CDR3 reads TGCAGTGCCCGAGATCCCCTCCCTAGCGGGAGGAGCACAGATACGCAGTATTTT.

Turning to this clonotype: This may stem from a read error, because a much larger clone lies one nucleotide away. The V call is TRBV6-5, the J call TRBJ2-1, with 8 bases lining up with TRBD2. The CDR3 sequence is 17 residues long. Germline V gives CDR1 MNHEY, CDR2 SVGAGI. For the CDR3, the DNA is TGTGCCAGCAGTTACTCAGGCGCAGCGGGGGATTACAATAAGCAGTTCTTC. Its protein product is CASSYSGAAGDYNKQFF.

The chain joins TRBV10-1 to TRBJ2-7, with 7 bases matching TRBD1. The J segment lost 5 bases and the V segment lost 4 bases, leaving 11 bases of the junction unmatched. Per the germline V gene, CDR1 is WNHNN and CDR2 is SYGVQD (reference sequence). There are 15 residues in the CDR3. CDR3 nucleotides: TGCGCCAGCAGTGTGACAGGGAACGGCTCTCACGAGCAGTACTTC. Amino acid sequence: CASSVTGNGSHEQYF.